What follows are 32 T cell receptor beta chains derived from one specimen sequenced in a study of blood T cell repertoires in COVID-19. The method was immunoSEQ multiplex PCR; TCRdb's version includes in-frame clones alone and lacks a portion of them. This table holds 200,000 to 300,000 clones, over 85% found once. Sample: PBMCs or T cells enriched from blood (not recorded which). These receptors originate from a young woman with acute COVID-19.

The chain employs TRBV29-1 and TRBJ1-1, with D hard to call. CDR1 and CDR2 (germline): SQVTM, ANQGSEA. V was pared by 3 bases and J by 1 base, with 12 bases between. This CDR3 is built from 14 residues. CDR3 protein: CSVEEGVPNTEAFF. The CDR3 DNA is TGCAGCGTTGAGGAGGGAGTCCCGAACACTGAAGCTTTCTTT.

The V gene is TRBV7-9, the J gene TRBJ1-2; D gene unclear. Germline CDR1 reads SEHNR; CDR2 reads FQNEAQ (reference sequence). CDR3 size: 10 residues. Trimming took off 7 bases at V and 6 bases at J, with 6 bases between the two ends. Written as DNA, the CDR3 is TGTGCCAGCATGGAGAATGGCTACACCTTC. Protein: CASMENGYTF. The whole variable domain, filled in from reference TRBV7-9 and TRBJ1-2, reads DTGVSQNPRHKITKRGQNVTFRCDPISEHNRLYWYRQTLGQGPEFLTYFQNEAQLEKSRLLSDRFSAERPKGSFSTLEIQRTEQGDSAMYLCASMENGYTFGSGTRLTVV.

This chain's CDR3 is CASSLLTEAFF. Here the CDR3 DNA reads TGTGCCAGCAGCCTCCTCACTGAAGCTTTCTTT. The genes are TRBV2 and TRBJ1-1; D unclear. Trimming stripped 6 bases from V and 4 bases from J, with 6 bases between. CDR1 is SNHLY and CDR2 is FYNNEI in the germline V gene. CDR3 size: 11 residues.

The V call is TRBV2, the J call TRBJ1-5; D possibly corresponds to TRBD1 (6 bases). Germline CDR1 SNHLY, CDR2 FYNNEI. The germline V and J ends were trimmed by 4 bases and 0 bases, with 16 bases remaining between them. The CDR3 contains 17 residues. CDR3 amino acids: CASSAPPGHYSNQPQHF. The CDR3 DNA reads as TGTGCCAGCAGTGCCCCCCCGGGACACTATAGCAATCAGCCCCAGCATTTT.

This rearrangement joins TRBV9 to TRBJ1-1; 7 bases agree with TRBD1. Germline lookup yields CDR1 SGDLS and CDR2 YYNGEE. With V trimmed by 4 bases and J by 3 bases, 9 bases remained unmatched. This CDR3 is 15 amino acids long. The CDR3 bases are TGTGCCAGCAGCCCTCACGGCAGGGGGGACACTGAAGCTTTCTTT. Its protein product is CASSPHGRGDTEAFF.

The chain carries TRBV2 and TRBJ1-1; 8 nucleotides line up with TRBD1. Germline lookup yields CDR1 SNHLY and CDR2 FYNNEI. The CDR3 runs to 16 residues. V was clipped by 9 bases and J by 0 bases; unmatched bases: 12. The CDR3 coding sequence is TGTGCCAGAATCCGTTCCACAGGGGGAATGAACACTGAAGCTTTCTTT. Protein: CARIRSTGGMNTEAFF.

This clone was observed a single time. CDR3 DNA: TGTGCCAGCAGGGGGCTAGCGGGGGCCGAACGGATGAGGACAGATACGCAGTATTTT. This translates into CASRGLAGAERMRTDTQYF. The J gene is TRBJ2-3, the V gene TRBV2; TRBD2 agrees at 10 bases. This CDR3 has 19 amino acids. Losses at the gene ends were 6 bases for V and 3 bases for J; bases not matched to a gene: 18. The germline V gene encodes CDR1 SNHLY and CDR2 FYNNEI.

This chain uses TRBV4-2 with TRBJ2-3; 12 bases line up with TRBD2. From germline, CDR1 is LGHNA and CDR2 YNFKEQ. Trimming at V came to 4 bases and at J to 6 bases, leaving 2 bases not matched to a gene. The CDR3 length is 14 residues. Here the CDR3 reads CASSPGLAGDTQYF. CDR3 nucleotides: TGTGCCAGCAGCCCAGGACTAGCGGGGGATACGCAGTATTTT.

The J gene is TRBJ2-3, the V gene TRBV3-1 (or the pseudogene TRBV3-2); the D is unclear. Trimming took off 6 bases at V and 2 bases at J, with 9 bases between the two ends. The CDR3 runs to 13 residues. The V gene's germline CDR1 is LGHDT and CDR2 YNNKEL (reference sequence). As DNA, the CDR3 is TGTGCCAGCAGTCAATACAACACAGATACGCAGTATTTT. Translating gives CASSQYNTDTQYF.

The CDR3 DNA is TGTTATCGGTTTTGGGGCTGTGGGCAGTACTTC. It codes for CYRFWGCGQYF. V and J are TRBV27 and TRBJ2-7; weak D call: TRBD1 (5 bases). This CDR3 contains 11 residues. The V gene's germline CDR1 is MNHEY and CDR2 SMNVEV (reference sequence).

The rearrangement joins TRBV30 to TRBJ2-3, with 8 bases aligning to TRBD2. V was clipped by 3 bases and J by 8 bases; unmatched bases: 13. Germline V gene data show CDR1 as GTSNPN and CDR2 as SVGIG (reference sequence). The CDR3 has 15 residues. The CDR3 bases are TGTGCCTGGAGCGGCCGGGACGGGGGGGTCGGTACGCAGTATTTT. Its translation: CAWSGRDGGVGTQYF.

The chain has TRBV7-9 and TRBJ1-2; 7 bases map to TRBD1. The ends lost 5 bases at V and 7 bases at J; junction bases unmatched: 7. The CDR3 runs to 13 residues. Germline V lookup: CDR1 SEHNR, CDR2 FQNEAQ (reference sequence). CDR3 amino acids: CASSVTGQFGYTF. CDR3 nucleotide sequence: TGTGCCAGCAGCGTAACGGGACAGTTTGGCTACACCTTC.

For this clone: Other DNA sequences within the sample encode an identical CDR3. The rearrangement links TRBV28 to TRBJ1-3; the D is unclear. Germline CDR1 reads MDHEN; CDR2 reads SYDVKM. CDR3 size: 14 residues. Between the trimmed V and J ends, which lost 3 bases and 0 bases, there was a span of 6 bases. The CDR3 DNA reads as TGTGCCAGCAGTTTGTCGGGCTCTGGAAACACCATATATTTT. Its translation: CASSLSGSGNTIYF.

The chain combines TRBV28 with TRBJ1-2; 7 nucleotides agree with TRBD1. Germline lookup yields CDR1 MDHEN and CDR2 SYDVKM. The trim removed 4 bases at V and 4 bases at J, leaving 6 bases unmatched. The CDR3 is 14 amino acids. CDR3 loop: CASSSGDSSYGYTF. CDR3 nucleotides: TGTGCCAGCAGTTCAGGGGACAGTTCCTATGGCTACACCTTC.

The chain employs TRBV3-1 (or the pseudogene TRBV3-2) and TRBJ1-6; 7 bases fit TRBD1. Germline V CDR1 and CDR2: LGHDT, YNNKEL (reference sequence). V shed 3 bases and J 7 bases; nucleotides not matched to a gene: 3. The CDR3 runs 14 residues. DNA for the CDR3: TGTGCCAGCAGCCATTCGGACAGGAATTCACCCCTCCACTTT. It is translated as CASSHSDRNSPLHF.

V gene TRBV13 combines with J gene TRBJ2-7; tentative D call: TRBD2 (6 bases). The CDR3 sequence is 17 residues long. Trimming took 2 bases from V and 1 from J, leaving 18 bases between them. Germline-derived CDR1 and CDR2 are PRHDT and FYEKMQ (reference sequence). This chain's CDR3 is CASSLHGEAGRSYEQYF. The CDR3 nucleotides read TGTGCCAGCAGCTTACATGGGGAGGCAGGGAGGTCCTACGAGCAGTACTTC.

This rearrangement joins TRBV2 to TRBJ2-5; a weak D match, TRBD2 (6 bases). The V end lost 6 bases, the J end lost 4 bases, and 15 bases lay between the germline ends. Germline values: CDR1 SNHLY, CDR2 FYNNEI. The CDR3 totals 14 residues. The CDR3 protein is CASSAASVGETQYF. CDR3 coding DNA: TGTGCCAGCAGCGCAGCTAGCGTCGGAGAGACCCAGTACTTC.

V and J are TRBV29-1 and TRBJ1-2; TRBD1 is a possible D gene (6 bases). Germline V gives CDR1 SQVTM, CDR2 ANQGSEA. The length of the CDR3 is 13 residues. Trimming removed 2 bases from V and 4 bases from J, with 11 bases in between. The CDR3 nucleotides read TGCAGCGTTGAATTGGCAGGGGCCTATGGCTACACCTTC. This codes for CSVELAGAYGYTF. The full variable domain, completed using reference TRBV29-1 and TRBJ1-2, is SAVISQKPSRDICQRGTSLTIQCQVDSQVTMMFWYRQQPGQSLTLIATANQGSEATYESGFVIDKFPISRPNLTFSTLTVSNMSPEDSSIYLCSVELAGAYGYTFGSGTRLTVV.

The genes are TRBV4-1 and TRBJ1-1; unclear D gene. Germline V gives CDR1 MGHRA, CDR2 YSYEKL. The CDR3 covers 14 residues. The ends were cut back, 2 bases at V and 2 bases at J, with 9 bases in the middle. The CDR3 here is CASSQTGVNTEAFF. In nucleotides, the CDR3 is TGCGCCAGCAGCCAAACTGGTGTAAACACTGAAGCTTTCTTT.

The chain recombines TRBV7-6 with TRBJ2-1; 7 bases are a match to TRBD2. The length of the CDR3 is 17 residues. Germline values: CDR1 SGHVS, CDR2 FNYEAQ. V trimming: 5 bases; J trimming: 3 bases; junction bases outside the gene matches: 13. The CDR3 sequence is CASSPRAILADYNEQFF. DNA of the CDR3: TGTGCCAGCAGCCCGCGTGCAATTCTAGCGGACTACAATGAGCAGTTCTTC.

The chain couples TRBV19 to TRBJ1-2, with TRBD1 matching over 8 bases. CDR1 is LNHDA and CDR2 is SQIVND in the germline V gene (reference sequence). The CDR3 extends over 18 amino acids. The V segment lost 5 bases and the J segment 0 bases; nucleotides outside the gene matches: 14. CDR3 nucleotides: TGTGCCAGTAGTCCCCGGTTGGACAGGGCTGGGACTAACTATGGCTACACCTTC. Translating gives CASSPRLDRAGTNYGYTF.

The chain recombines TRBV27 with TRBJ2-7; the match to TRBD1 covers 8 bases. Germline V gene lookup returns CDR1 MNHEY and CDR2 SMNVEV (reference sequence). The CDR3 covers 13 residues. The V segment lost 5 bases and the J segment 5 bases; nucleotides outside the gene matches: 5. CDR3 sequence: CASSIDRGHEQYF. The CDR3 DNA sequence: TGTGCCAGCAGTATTGACAGGGGCCACGAGCAGTACTTC.

The chain joins TRBV27 to TRBJ1-2, with TRBD1 matching over 7 bases. Germline CDR1 MNHEY, CDR2 SMNVEV (reference sequence). After removal of 7 bases from V and 3 bases from J, the junction contained 11 bases not matched to a gene. CDR3 length: 15 residues. This chain's CDR3 is CASKGAGWGDYGYTF. The CDR3 DNA reads TGTGCCAGCAAGGGGGCGGGATGGGGAGACTATGGCTACACCTTC.

The chain joins TRBV18 to TRBJ2-1, with TRBD2 matching over 13 bases. Germline V gene lookup returns CDR1 KGHSH and CDR2 LQKENI. J was trimmed by 7 bases and V by 3 bases; bases with no gene match: 3. This CDR3 has 15 residues. The CDR3 region is CASSPGLAGLNEQFF. CDR3 sequence (DNA): TGTGCCAGCTCACCGGGACTAGCGGGGCTTAATGAGCAGTTCTTC.

The chain recombines TRBV7-9 with TRBJ2-1; D not resolved. The V and J ends lost 5 bases and 0 bases respectively, with 14 bases between them. Germline CDR1 SEHNR, CDR2 FQNEAQ (reference sequence). This CDR3 spans 16 amino acids. The CDR3 is CASSPEVPSSYNEQFF. The CDR3 DNA sequence: TGTGCCAGCAGCCCAGAGGTCCCAAGCTCCTACAATGAGCAGTTCTTC.

This rearrangement joins TRBV3-1 (or the pseudogene TRBV3-2) to TRBJ1-3; TRBD1 matches 7 bases. Germline loops: CDR1 LGHDT, CDR2 YNNKEL (reference sequence). V shed 3 bases and J 4 bases; nucleotides not matched to a gene: 9. The CDR3 is 16 residues long. CDR3: CASSHLTGLRGNTIYF. CDR3 sequence (DNA): TGTGCCAGCAGCCACCTGACAGGGCTGAGAGGAAACACCATATATTTT.

The chain links TRBV30 to TRBJ1-2; 10 positions match TRBD1. This CDR3 contains 13 residues. The V gene's germline CDR1 is GTSNPN and CDR2 SVGIG (reference sequence). J was trimmed by 2 bases and V by 7 bases; bases with no gene match: 4. In DNA form, the CDR3 reads TGTGCCTCCGGGGACAGGGGCAACTATGGCTACACCTTC. It yields the protein CASGDRGNYGYTF.

The chain is built from TRBV11-3 and TRBJ2-1, with a weak D call TRBD2 (6 bases). The CDR3 covers 15 residues. Trimming removed 5 bases at V and 7 bases at J, with 18 bases between. CDR1 and CDR2 (germline): SGHNT, YENEEA. The CDR3 coding sequence is TGTGCCAGCAGCGTCGGGGGAGTAATGAGGAATGAGCAGTTCTTC. This translates into CASSVGGVMRNEQFF.

This clone showed up just a few times. The rearrangement uses TRBV7-2 and TRBJ2-5, with D tentatively TRBD2 (5 bases). The ends were cut back, 10 bases at V and 0 bases at J, with 15 bases in the middle. This CDR3 spans 14 amino acids. Germline V gene lookup returns CDR1 SGHTA and CDR2 FQGNSA. DNA for the CDR3: TGTGCCACCAACTTGGGAGAGTACCAAGAGACCCAGTACTTC. Amino acids: CATNLGEYQETQYF.

The V gene is TRBV6-5, the J gene TRBJ2-5, with 8 bases lining up with TRBD1. Germline CDR1 and CDR2: MNHEY and SVGAGI. This CDR3 has 14 amino acids. Trimming cost V 6 bases and J 2 bases; bases outside gene matches: 5. The CDR3 DNA sequence: TGTGCCAGCAGCTTAAACAGGGGGCAAGAGACCCAGTACTTC. Residues: CASSLNRGQETQYF.

This chain uses TRBV28 with TRBJ1-4; 8 nucleotides align to TRBD1. Germline lookup yields CDR1 MDHEN and CDR2 SYDVKM. Losses at the gene ends were 6 bases for V and 7 bases for J; bases not matched to a gene: 10. This CDR3 contains 15 residues. Here the CDR3 DNA reads TGTGCCAGCAGGTCACAGGGGGGAAGAAGTGAAAAACTGTTTTTT. Encoded protein: CASRSQGGRSEKLFF. Drawing the rest from reference TRBV28 and TRBJ1-4, the complete variable domain is DVKVTQSSRYLVKRTGEKVFLECVQDMDHENMFWYRQDPGLGLRLIYFSYDVKMKEKGDIPEGYSVSREKKERFSLILESASTNQTSMYLCASRSQGGRSEKLFFGSGTQLSVL.

The chain recombines TRBV5-5 with TRBJ1-2, with D tentatively TRBD1 (6 bases). CDR1 SGHKS and CDR2 YYEKEE come from the germline V gene (reference sequence). V was shortened by 6 bases and J by 6 bases, with 12 bases between the two germline ends. The CDR3 runs to 12 residues. The CDR3, as DNA: TGTGCCAGCAATACAGGGAACCATGGCTACACCTTC. Residues: CASNTGNHGYTF. Filled out from reference TRBV5-5 and TRBJ1-2, the complete variable domain reads DAGVTQSPTHLIKTRGQQVTLRCSPISGHKSVSWYQQVLGQGPQFIFQYYEKEERGRGNFPDRFSARQFPNYSSELNVNALLLGDSALYLCASNTGNHGYTFGSGTRLTVV.